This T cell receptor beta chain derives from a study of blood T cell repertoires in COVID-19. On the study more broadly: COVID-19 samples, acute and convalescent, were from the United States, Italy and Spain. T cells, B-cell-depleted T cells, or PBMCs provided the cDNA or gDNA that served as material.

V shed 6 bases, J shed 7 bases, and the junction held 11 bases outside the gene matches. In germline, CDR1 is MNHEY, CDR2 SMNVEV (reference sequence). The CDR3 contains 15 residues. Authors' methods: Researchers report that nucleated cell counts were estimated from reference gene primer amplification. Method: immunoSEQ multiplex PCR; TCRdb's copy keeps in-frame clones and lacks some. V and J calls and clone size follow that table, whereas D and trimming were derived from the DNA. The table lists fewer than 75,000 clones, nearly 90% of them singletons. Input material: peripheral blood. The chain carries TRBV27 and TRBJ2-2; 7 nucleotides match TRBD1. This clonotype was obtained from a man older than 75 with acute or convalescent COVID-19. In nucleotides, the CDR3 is TGTGCCAGCAGGCCCGAGGGACAGCTTGGCGGGGAGCTGTTTTTT. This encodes CASRPEGQLGGELFF.